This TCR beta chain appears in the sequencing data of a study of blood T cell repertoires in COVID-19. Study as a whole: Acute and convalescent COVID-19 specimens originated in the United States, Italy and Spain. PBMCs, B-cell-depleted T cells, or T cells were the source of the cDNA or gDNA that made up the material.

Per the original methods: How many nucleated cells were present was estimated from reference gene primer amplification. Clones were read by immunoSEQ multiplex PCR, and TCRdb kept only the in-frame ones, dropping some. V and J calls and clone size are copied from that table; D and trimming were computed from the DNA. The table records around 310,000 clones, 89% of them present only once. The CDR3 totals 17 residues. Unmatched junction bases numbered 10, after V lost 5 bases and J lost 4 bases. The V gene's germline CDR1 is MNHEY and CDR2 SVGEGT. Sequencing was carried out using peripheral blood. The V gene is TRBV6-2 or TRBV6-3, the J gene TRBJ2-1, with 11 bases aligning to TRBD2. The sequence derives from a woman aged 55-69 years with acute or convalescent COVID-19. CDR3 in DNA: TGTGCCAGCAGTCCCCCCCTAGCGGGGGGACAGTACAATGAGCAGTTCTTC. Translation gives CASSPPLAGGQYNEQFF.